This T cell receptor beta chain was sequenced in a study of T cells in narcolepsy. Study overall: Patients with NT1 or NT2 and healthy control donors were enrolled. Findings and limits, study-wide: Same-patient CSF and blood CD4+ T cell clonotypes included HCRT-specific and TRIB2-specific autoreactive ones. Autoreactive clonotypes reportedly recurred in blood of same and different patients, not controls.

This clone was picked up a small number of times. Its antigen is not known. Per germline, CDR1 SGHAT and CDR2 FQDESV (reference sequence). V was shortened by 4 bases and J by 0 bases, with 15 bases between the two germline ends. The length of the CDR3 is 16 residues. Sequencing used immunoSEQ multiplex PCR; TCRdb keeps in-frame clones, though not all of them. The repertoire holds 2,300 or so clones, with roughly 25% as singletons. Sequencing used cultured CD4+ T cells from cerebrospinal fluid. The gene calls are TRBV11-1 and TRBJ1-1; weak D call: TRBD1 (6 bases). The receptor was isolated from a human donor with narcolepsy. The CDR3 DNA follows: TGTGCCAGCAGCTCCACACAGGGCCTCATGAACACTGAAGCTTTCTTT. Its translation is CASSSTQGLMNTEAFF.